This T cell receptor beta chain comes out of a study of PD-1 blockade in classical Hodgkin lymphoma. Only in-frame clones appear in the TCRdb table, and some are missing; sequencing was by immunoSEQ multiplex PCR. In the table there are roughly 100,000 clones, approximately 89% of which are singletons. Time point meaning: cycle 4 day 1 (C4D1), after more than 5 weeks of nivolumab. Each patient relapsed following autologous stem cell transplantation, and prior brentuximab vedotin exposure differed. The CDR3 runs to 14 residues. The V gene lost 2 bases and the J gene lost 0 bases, with 8 bases spanning the gap. Germline V gene data show CDR1 as SGHNT and CDR2 as YYREEE (reference sequence).

The genes are TRBV5-4 and TRBJ2-5; D is unclear. The TCR sequence derives from a human donor with classical Hodgkin lymphoma. The sample was peripheral blood mononuclear cells (PBMCs), taken before the fourth cycle of nivolumab. Here the CDR3 DNA reads TGTGCCAGCAGCTTAGAAGTATACCAAGAGACCCAGTACTTC. Protein sequence: CASSLEVYQETQYF.